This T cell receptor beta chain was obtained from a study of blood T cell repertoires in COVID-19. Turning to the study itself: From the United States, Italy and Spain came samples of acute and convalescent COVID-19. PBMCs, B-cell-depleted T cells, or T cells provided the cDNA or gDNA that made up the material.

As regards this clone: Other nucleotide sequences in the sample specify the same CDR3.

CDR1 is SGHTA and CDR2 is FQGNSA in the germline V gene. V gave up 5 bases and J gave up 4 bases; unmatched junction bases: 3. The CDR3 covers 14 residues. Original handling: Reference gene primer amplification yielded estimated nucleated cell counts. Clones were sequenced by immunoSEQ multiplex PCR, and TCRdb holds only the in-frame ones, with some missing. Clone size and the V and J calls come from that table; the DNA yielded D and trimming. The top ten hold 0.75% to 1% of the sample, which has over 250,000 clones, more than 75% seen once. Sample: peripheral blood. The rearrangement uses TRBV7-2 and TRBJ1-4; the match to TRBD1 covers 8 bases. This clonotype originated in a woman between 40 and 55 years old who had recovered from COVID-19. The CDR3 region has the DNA TGTGCCAGCAGCCCCGGACAGGGTAATGAAAAACTGTTTTTT. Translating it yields CASSPGQGNEKLFF. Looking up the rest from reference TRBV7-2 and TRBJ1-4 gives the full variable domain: GAGVSQSPSNKVTEKGKDVELRCDPISGHTALYWYRQSLGQGLEFLIYFQGNSAPDKSGLPSDRFSAERTGGSVSTLTIQRTQQEDSAVYLCASSPGQGNEKLFFGSGTQLSVL.